Listed here are 14 T cell receptor beta chains from one sample, sequenced in a study of T cell responses to AZD1222 COVID-19 vaccine. Only in-frame clones appear in the TCRdb table, and some are missing; sequencing was by immunoSEQ multiplex PCR. The sample has around 120,000 clones, around 94% seen once; the top ten hold 2% to 2.5%. The sample in question was peripheral blood, obtained on day 0 of AZD1222 vaccination. These receptors came from an adult in good health.

The chain combines TRBV7-2 with TRBJ2-3; D uncertain. Germline V CDR1 and CDR2: SGHTA, FQGNSA. The V end lost 5 bases, the J end lost 5 bases, and 23 bases lay between the germline ends. This CDR3 region has 17 residues. The CDR3 here is CASSDKLRVRLGDTQYF. In DNA, the CDR3 is TGTGCCAGCAGCGACAAATTACGGGTGAGGCTCGGAGATACGCAGTATTTT.

This chain connects TRBV28 to TRBJ1-2; D perhaps matches TRBD1 (6 bases). This CDR3 has 12 residues. V lost 8 bases, J lost 4 bases, and 11 bases lay in between. Germline V gives CDR1 MDHEN, CDR2 SYDVKM. The CDR3: CASDTGLYGYTF. CDR3 DNA sequence: TGTGCCAGCGACACAGGGCTCTATGGCTACACCTTC.

The gene calls are TRBV29-1 and TRBJ2-7; no clear D gene. The length of the CDR3 is 14 residues. The V end lost 5 bases, the J end lost 6 bases, and 20 bases lay between the germline ends. Germline CDR1 reads SQVTM; CDR2 reads ANQGSEA. CDR3 bases: TGCAGCGTTCACCTACTGGAACGCCCTGGCGAGCAGTACTTC. This encodes CSVHLLERPGEQYF.

The CDR3 DNA reads as TGTGCCAGCAGCCCATCGGGGCCAAACTATGGCTACACCTTC. As protein: CASSPSGPNYGYTF. The gene calls are TRBV7-3 and TRBJ1-2; D might be TRBD1 (5 bases). Germline CDR1 SGHTA, CDR2 FQGTGA. The CDR3 has 14 amino acids. V was pared by 5 bases and J by 2 bases, with 12 bases between. The whole variable domain, filled in from reference TRBV7-3 and TRBJ1-2, reads GAGVSQTPSNKVTEKGKYVELRCDPISGHTALYWYRQSLGQGPEFLIYFQGTGAADDSGLPNDRFFAVRPEGSVSTLKIQRTERGDSAVYLCASSPSGPNYGYTFGSGTRLTVV.

The rearrangement uses TRBV6-5 and TRBJ1-1; D is undetermined. V lost 2 bases and J lost 3, with 13 bases in between. Germline CDR1 reads MNHEY; CDR2 reads SVGAGI. This CDR3 region has 15 residues. The CDR3 sequence: CASSYVGGLDTEAFF. CDR3 in DNA: TGTGCCAGCAGTTACGTCGGAGGGTTGGACACTGAAGCTTTCTTT.

The V call is TRBV2, the J call TRBJ2-6; 12 bases line up with TRBD2. J was trimmed by 2 bases and V by 5 bases; bases with no gene match: 10. The CDR3 contains 19 residues. Germline V gene lookup returns CDR1 SNHLY and CDR2 FYNNEI. The CDR3 DNA is TGTGCCAGCAGTCGTCGTCACCTAGCGGGAGGGACTGGGGCCAACGTCCTGACTTTC. This codes for CASSRRHLAGGTGANVLTF.

The chain has TRBV30 and TRBJ2-5, with 8 positions matching TRBD2. This CDR3 spans 15 amino acids. V gave up 2 bases and J gave up 3 bases; unmatched junction bases: 8. The V gene's germline CDR1 is GTSNPN and CDR2 SVGIG (reference sequence). CDR3 nucleotide sequence: TGTGCCTGGAGTCTCTGGGGACTAGGCAAAGAGACCCAGTACTTC. Its translation: CAWSLWGLGKETQYF. The variable domain in full, with the rest retrieved from reference TRBV30 and TRBJ2-5, is SQTIHQWPATLVQPVGSPLSLECTVEGTSNPNLYWYRQAAGRGLQLLFYSVGIGQISSEVPQNLSASRPQDRQFILSSKKLLLSDSGFYLCAWSLWGLGKETQYFGPGTRLLVL.

The chain employs TRBV6-1 and TRBJ1-2; 8 bases align to TRBD1. CDR1 MNHNS and CDR2 SASEGT come from the germline V gene. This CDR3 comprises 15 residues. V lost 1 base, J lost 8 bases, and 9 bases stayed unmatched. The CDR3 DNA sequence: TGTGCCAGCAGTGAAGGGACGACAGGGGCGGACGGCTACACCTTC. Amino acids: CASSEGTTGADGYTF.

For this clone: Additional DNA sequences in this sample encode the identical CDR3. V is TRBV5-1 and J is TRBJ2-1; D ambiguous. In germline, CDR1 is SGHRS, CDR2 YFSETQ. The length of the CDR3 is 16 residues. Trimming took off 4 bases at V and 0 bases at J, with 14 bases between the two ends. CDR3 residues: CASSLVAQSSYNEQFF. In DNA form, the CDR3 reads TGCGCCAGCAGCCTTGTAGCCCAAAGCTCCTACAATGAGCAGTTCTTC.

The V and J genes are TRBV5-1 and TRBJ1-1, with D possibly being TRBD1 (6 bases). CDR3 size: 14 residues. The germline V and J ends were trimmed by 4 bases and 7 bases, with 17 bases remaining between them. Germline V gene lookup returns CDR1 SGHRS and CDR2 YFSETQ. CDR3 sequence (DNA): TGCGCCAGCAGCCGGGGGGCTTCGGACGGTGAAGCTTTCTTT. Encoded protein: CASSRGASDGEAFF.

This clone was observed once. The genes are TRBV7-9 and TRBJ1-2; D is unresolved. Germline V gene data show CDR1 as SEHNR and CDR2 as FQNEAQ (reference sequence). Trimming cost V 6 bases and J 7 bases, with 15 bases left between them. The CDR3 is 13 residues long. The CDR3 spells CASSFSREAGYTF. As DNA, the CDR3 is TGTGCCAGCAGTTTCAGTCGGGAGGCTGGCTACACCTTC.

A few counts support this clone. The V and J genes are TRBV6-5 and TRBJ1-6; D is possibly TRBD1 (6 bases). V lost 2 bases to trimming and J lost 7 bases, with 9 bases between them. Germline-derived CDR1 and CDR2 are MNHEY and SVGAGI. This CDR3 contains 14 residues. This chain's CDR3 is CASSYGQLNSPLHF. The CDR3 DNA reads TGTGCCAGCAGTTACGGACAGCTCAATTCACCCCTCCACTTT.

J is TRBJ1-4 and V is TRBV4-3, with D possibly TRBD1 on 6 matching bases. The CDR3 runs 16 residues. Germline CDR1 and CDR2: LGHNA and YSLEER. V dropped 4 bases and J dropped 3 bases, with 15 bases sitting between them. For the CDR3, the DNA is TGCGCCAGCAGCCTGATCACAGGGTCACCTAATGAAAAACTGTTTTTT. This codes for CASSLITGSPNEKLFF.

CDR3: CASSGQPHSLDQPQHF. The CDR3 DNA reads TGTGCCAGCAGTGGACAACCCCACAGTCTCGATCAGCCCCAGCATTTT. V gene TRBV28 combines with J gene TRBJ1-5; TRBD1 might be the D (5 bases). The germline V and J ends were trimmed by 5 bases and 5 bases, with 19 bases remaining between them. The length of the CDR3 is 16 residues. CDR1 MDHEN and CDR2 SYDVKM come from the germline V gene.